The next 2 T cell receptor beta chains were all read from a single sample in a study of blood T cell repertoires in COVID-19. The repertoire was sequenced with immunoSEQ multiplex PCR; TCRdb's copy has only in-frame clones and lacks some. This sample has about 95,000 clones, with roughly 79% found just once. Sequenced material: peripheral blood. The receptors were gathered from an elderly man with COVID-19, enrolled during active disease.

The rearrangement joins TRBV7-6 to TRBJ2-1, with D possibly matching TRBD2 (6 bases). This CDR3 is 15 amino acids long. The V end was cut by 4 bases, the J end by 0 bases, with 10 bases between. The V gene's germline CDR1 is SGHVS and CDR2 FNYEAQ. The chain's CDR3 is CASSSGLSSYNEQFF. DNA of the CDR3: TGTGCCAGCAGCTCGGGACTCAGCTCCTACAATGAGCAGTTCTTC.

The chain is built from TRBV5-8 and TRBJ2-5; 7 bases are shared with TRBD1. In germline, CDR1 is SGHTS, CDR2 YDEGEE. The CDR3 spans 15 residues. V shed 0 bases, J shed 4 bases, and the junction held 6 bases outside the gene matches. The CDR3 reads CASSLGTGELETQYF. The CDR3 bases are TGTGCCAGCAGCTTGGGTACAGGGGAATTAGAGACCCAGTACTTC. The full variable domain, in which reference TRBV5-8 and TRBJ2-5 provide the parts outside the CDR3, is EAGVTQSPTHLIKTRGQQATLRCSPISGHTSVYWYQQALGLGLQFLLWYDEGEERNRGNFPPRFSGRQFPNYSSELNVNALELEDSALYLCASSLGTGELETQYFGPGTRLLVL.